Below, 21 T cell receptor beta chains from the same sample are listed, as sequenced in a study of neoadjuvant anti-PD-1 for oral cavity cancer. As to time point: after neoadjuvant nivolumab, at surgical resection. The assay was immunoSEQ multiplex PCR, and TCRdb's table has in-frame clones only and misses some. This sample yields roughly 15,000 clones, of which 30% to 45% are seen a single time; 30% to 45% belongs to the top ten. Sequenced material: tumor tissue, taken after nivolumab (anti-PD-1) treatment. The receptor set was obtained from a person between 40 and 80 years old with oral cavity squamous cell carcinoma.

CDR3 coding DNA: TGTGCCAGCAGCTTGAGACTAGCGGGGGGCGTCGGGGAGCTGTTTTTT. Amino acids: CASSLRLAGGVGELFF. V is TRBV5-6 and J is TRBJ2-2; TRBD2 matches 13 bases. V lost 1 base and J lost 7; bases outside the gene matches: 4. CDR1 is SGHDT and CDR2 is YYEEEE in the germline V gene. The CDR3 spans 16 residues. The whole variable domain, remainder taken from reference TRBV5-6 and TRBJ2-2, is DAGVTQSPTHLIKTRGQQVTLRCSPKSGHDTVSWYQQALGQGPQFIFQYYEEEERQRGNFPDRFSGHQFPNYSSELNVNALLLGDSALYLCASSLRLAGGVGELFFGEGSRLTVL.

V and J are TRBV5-4 and TRBJ2-1; 7 bases line up with TRBD1. The trim removed 4 bases at V and 0 bases at J, leaving 7 bases unmatched. The CDR3 length is 16 residues. Germline V gene data show CDR1 as SGHNT and CDR2 as YYREEE (reference sequence). The CDR3 DNA is TGTGCCAGCAGCAGAACAGGGGACCCCTCCTACAATGAGCAGTTCTTC. It codes for CASSRTGDPSYNEQFF.

The chain recombines TRBV10-3 with TRBJ1-3, with D uncertain. Between the trimmed V and J ends, which lost 11 bases and 0 bases, there was a span of 8 bases. CDR1 ENHRY and CDR2 SYGVKD come from the germline V gene. The CDR3 totals 12 residues. The CDR3 sequence: CAATLSGNTIYF. The DNA of the CDR3 is TGTGCCGCCACCCTCTCTGGAAACACCATATATTTT.

This clone came up a few times. Its ends do not fully match the called genes, so a read error is possible. The rearrangement uses TRBV20-1 and TRBJ1-1, with a tentative D call TRBD1 (6 bases). CDR3 length: 8 residues. Germline assignment: CDR1 DFQATT and CDR2 SNEGSKA (reference sequence). CDR3 nucleotide sequence: TGCAGTGCCCCCGGGACACATTTT. The encoded protein is CSAPGTHF.

The V call is TRBV5-1, the J call TRBJ1-1, with 7 bases fitting TRBD1. CDR1 is SGHRS, CDR2 YFSETQ, per germline. There are 16 residues in the CDR3. With V trimmed by 0 bases and J by 0 bases, 5 bases remained unmatched. The CDR3 DNA sequence: TGCGCCAGCAGCTTGGTACAGGGGACCCTGAACACTGAAGCTTTCTTT. Translation gives CASSLVQGTLNTEAFF.

This clone occurred a few times. V and J are TRBV2 and TRBJ2-3, with 7 nucleotides matching TRBD2. Germline V gene data show CDR1 as SNHLY and CDR2 as FYNNEI. The CDR3 length is 16 residues. J was trimmed by 2 bases and V by 0 bases; bases with no gene match: 5. The CDR3 spells CASSEASGTNTDTQYF. Written as DNA, the CDR3 is TGTGCCAGCAGTGAAGCGTCCGGGACTAACACAGATACGCAGTATTTT.

The CDR3: CASSPLRSGFSDTQYF. The CDR3 bases are TGTGCCAGCAGTCCCCTCCGTAGCGGTTTCTCAGATACGCAGTATTTT. The rearrangement uses TRBV28 and TRBJ2-3; TRBD2 is a possible D gene (6 bases). Germline values: CDR1 MDHEN, CDR2 SYDVKM. Trimming shortened V by 5 bases and J by 4 bases, and 19 bases separated the two germline ends. The CDR3 covers 16 residues.

The chain carries TRBV5-1 and TRBJ2-7; possibly TRBD2 for D (6 bases). The CDR3 is 14 amino acids. The V and J ends lost 6 bases and 3 bases respectively, with 16 bases between them. CDR1 and CDR2 from the germline V gene are SGHRS and YFSETQ. This CDR3 is CASMGGGGGYEQYF. The CDR3 bases are TGCGCCAGCATGGGGGGAGGAGGTGGCTACGAGCAGTACTTC.

The rearrangement joins TRBV6-1 to TRBJ1-5, with 8 positions matching TRBD1. This CDR3 spans 15 amino acids. CDR1 and CDR2 (germline): MNHNS, SASEGT. The J segment lost 4 bases and the V segment lost 4 bases, leaving 6 bases of the junction unmatched. In DNA form, the CDR3 reads TGTGCCAGCAGTGGACAGGGGCTGGGGAATCAGCCCCAGCATTTT. Translation gives CASSGQGLGNQPQHF.

The J gene is TRBJ2-7, the V gene TRBV28; TRBD1 might be the D (7 bases). The V and J ends lost 2 bases and 5 bases respectively, with 16 bases between them. CDR3 length: 15 residues. Germline V lookup: CDR1 MDHEN, CDR2 SYDVKM. CDR3: CASSLQQGRPDEQYF. In DNA, the CDR3 is TGTGCCAGCAGTTTACAACAGGGGAGGCCCGACGAGCAGTACTTC.

This clone was counted between two and nine times. V usage is TRBV7-9 and J usage is TRBJ1-2; D perhaps matches TRBD1 (5 bases). Trimming removed 2 bases at V and 8 bases at J, with 18 bases between. The CDR3 extends over 15 amino acids. Germline V gene lookup returns CDR1 SEHNR and CDR2 FQNEAQ (reference sequence). The CDR3 DNA reads as TGTGCCAGCAGCTTAAGTGGGGCGTCGTTAGGAGGCTACACCTTC. As protein: CASSLSGASLGGYTF.

The chain links TRBV7-2 to TRBJ1-2; perhaps TRBD1 as D (6 bases). CDR3 size: 13 residues. With 1 base removed from V and 8 bases from J, the gap between germline ends came to 11 bases. Germline CDR1 SGHTA, CDR2 FQGNSA. DNA of the CDR3: TGTGCCAGCAGCTTAGACAGGGTTGGGGGCTACACCTTC. This translates into CASSLDRVGGYTF. Full variable domain (remainder filled in from reference TRBV7-2 and TRBJ1-2): GAGVSQSPSNKVTEKGKDVELRCDPISGHTALYWYRQSLGQGLEFLIYFQGNSAPDKSGLPSDRFSAERTGGSVSTLTIQRTQQEDSAVYLCASSLDRVGGYTFGSGTRLTVV.

This chain joins TRBV7-9 and TRBJ2-7, with D maybe TRBD2 (6 bases). CDR1 is SEHNR and CDR2 is FQNEAQ in the germline V gene (reference sequence). The CDR3 sequence is 12 residues long. Trimming removed 5 bases at V and 6 bases at J, with 11 bases between. For the CDR3, the DNA is TGTGCCAGCAGCCTCGGGGACTCCGAGCAGTACTTC. This sequence encodes CASSLGDSEQYF.

This clone is medium-sized (0.01 to 0.1%) by share. CDR3 sequence (DNA): TGTGCCTGGAGTGTACAGGGTATCTACGGCTACACCTTC. The encoded protein is CAWSVQGIYGYTF. This chain links TRBV30 with TRBJ1-2; possible D gene TRBD1, 6 bases. The V and J ends lost 0 bases and 8 bases respectively, with 13 bases between them. The germline V gene encodes CDR1 GTSNPN and CDR2 SVGIG (reference sequence). CDR3 size: 13 residues.

The chain is built from TRBV9 and TRBJ2-4, with TRBD2 matching 8 bases. The CDR3 has 12 amino acids. Germline V lookup: CDR1 SGDLS, CDR2 YYNGEE. The ends lost 4 bases at V and 7 bases at J; junction bases unmatched: 1. For the CDR3, the DNA is TGTGCCAGCAGCCCGGGAGGGAACATTCAGTACTTC. It encodes CASSPGGNIQYF.

The chain combines TRBV7-2 with TRBJ1-4; 8 positions agree with TRBD1. The J segment lost 7 bases and the V segment lost 2 bases, leaving 3 bases of the junction unmatched. The CDR3 runs 14 residues. Looked up from germline, CDR1 is SGHTA and CDR2 is FQGNSA. Here the CDR3 reads CASSLSTGVEKLFF. The CDR3 DNA is TGTGCCAGCAGCTTATCGACAGGGGTTGAAAAACTGTTTTTT.

The chain is built from TRBV5-6 and TRBJ1-6; no clear D gene. This CDR3 has 13 amino acids. V lost 4 bases and J 7 bases, leaving 9 bases between the germline ends. Germline V gene data show CDR1 as SGHDT and CDR2 as YYEEEE. This chain's CDR3 is CASSPDFNSPLHF. CDR3 sequence (DNA): TGTGCCAGCAGCCCAGACTTCAATTCACCCCTCCACTTT.

This clone was detected only a few times. The chain uses TRBV15 and TRBJ1-5; the D is unclear. The germline V and J ends were trimmed by 0 bases and 7 bases, with 10 bases remaining between them. The CDR3 extends over 14 amino acids. CDR1 is LNHNV and CDR2 is YYDKDF in the germline V gene (reference sequence). The CDR3 nucleotides are TGTGCCACCAGCAGAGATCGCTTGGTCCAGCCCCAGCATTTT. It codes for CATSRDRLVQPQHF.

The chain employs TRBV6-5 and TRBJ1-1; maybe TRBD1 (5 bases). The germline V and J ends were trimmed by 6 bases and 1 base, with 12 bases remaining between them. The CDR3 extends over 14 amino acids. Germline lookup yields CDR1 MNHEY and CDR2 SVGAGI. The CDR3 DNA is TGTGCCAGCAGGTTTGGGAGGGGGAACACTGAAGCTTTCTTT. Encoded protein: CASRFGRGNTEAFF.

This clone has just a few counts. The chain employs TRBV30 and TRBJ2-2; TRBD1 matches at 8 bases. CDR1 is GTSNPN, CDR2 SVGIG, per germline (reference sequence). V lost 0 bases, J lost 7 bases, and 10 bases stayed unmatched. The CDR3 sequence is 16 residues long. The CDR3 is CAWSVELAGGLGELFF. CDR3 sequence (DNA): TGTGCCTGGAGTGTAGAATTGGCAGGGGGCCTCGGGGAGCTGTTTTTT.

This clone was detected a few times. The CDR3 coding sequence is TGTGCCAGCAGTGAATCTCTCAGTGAAGCTTTCTTT. Encoded protein: CASSESLSEAFF. The chain carries TRBV2 and TRBJ1-1; unclear D gene. Germline V lookup: CDR1 SNHLY, CDR2 FYNNEI. The CDR3 has 12 amino acids. V was cut by 2 bases and J by 7 bases, with 8 bases left in between.